Detailed here is one TCR beta chain. This CDR3 has 15 amino acids. The V and J ends lost 4 bases and 3 bases respectively, with 14 bases between them. Germline-derived CDR1 and CDR2 are SGDLS and YYNGEE. The repertoire was sequenced with immunoSEQ multiplex PCR; TCRdb's copy has only in-frame clones and lacks some. Of hundreds of thousands of clones in the sample, 80% to 90% were seen once. Indicated treatment: 15 to 20 received Ad26.COV2.S at low or high dose, single or two shots; a few received placebo; per-sample allocation not given. Samples came from day 63 after the first vaccine or placebo injection. The data originate from a study of Ad26.COV2.S vaccination and SARS-CoV-2 variants.

The chain combines TRBV9 with TRBJ2-1; D perhaps matches TRBD2 (7 bases). This specimen consisted of peripheral blood, obtained in a trial of Ad26.COV2.S vaccine versus placebo. This TCR derives from a person between 18 and 65 years old who received the Ad26.COV2.S COVID-19 vaccine or a placebo. This CDR3 reads CASSSSGGGYNEQFF. CDR3 sequence (DNA): TGTGCCAGCAGCTCCTCGGGGGGCGGCTACAATGAGCAGTTCTTC. The variable domain in full, with the rest retrieved from reference TRBV9 and TRBJ2-1, is DSGVTQTPKHLITATGQRVTLRCSPRSGDLSVYWYQQSLDQGLQFLIQYYNGEERAKGNILERFSAQQFPDLHSELNLSSLELGDSALYFCASSSSGGGYNEQFFGPGTRLTVL.